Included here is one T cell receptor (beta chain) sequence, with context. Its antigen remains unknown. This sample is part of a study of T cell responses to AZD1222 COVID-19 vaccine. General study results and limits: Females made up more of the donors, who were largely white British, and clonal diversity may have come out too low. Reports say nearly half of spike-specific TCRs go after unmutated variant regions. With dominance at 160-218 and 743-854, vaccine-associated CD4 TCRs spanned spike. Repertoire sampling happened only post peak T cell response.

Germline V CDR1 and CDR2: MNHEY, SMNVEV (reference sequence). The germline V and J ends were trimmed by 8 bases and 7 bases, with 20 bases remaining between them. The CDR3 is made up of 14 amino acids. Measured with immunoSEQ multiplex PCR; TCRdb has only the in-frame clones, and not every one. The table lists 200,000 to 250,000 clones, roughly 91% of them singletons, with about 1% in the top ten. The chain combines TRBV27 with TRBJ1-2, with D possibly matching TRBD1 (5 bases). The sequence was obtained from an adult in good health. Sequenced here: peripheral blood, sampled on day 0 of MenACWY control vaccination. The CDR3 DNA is TGTGCCAGCTCTTTAACCGTGACAGCCCGTGGCTACACCTTC. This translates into CASSLTVTARGYTF.